The present TCR beta chain was sequenced within a study of blood T cells in healthy people across ages. Regarding the study as a whole: The recorded TCR beta diversity per million T cells decreased in a roughly linear manner with age.

Combining a sample-barcoded 5' primer with a J-beta primer mix, a second PCR ran for roughly 7 to 12 cycles. One entry per CDR3 protein results from TCRdb running MiXCR on the 5' RACE reads. Here the sample spans some 900,000 distinct CDR3 sequences, 25% to 35% being singletons. The germline gives CDR1 SGHAT, CDR2 FQDESV (reference sequence). V was clipped by 5 bases and J by 0 bases, with 12 bases between them. CDR3 length: 15 amino acids. Points on this clonotype: As yet, its antigen is unknown. It may be a read error: a sequence one base away is much more abundant.

Material: blood. The source of this sequence is a woman at least 80 years old in good health. This chain uses TRBV11-1 with TRBJ2-3; no definite D call. The chain's CDR3 is CASSLDLISTDTQYF. The CDR3, as DNA: TGTGCCAGCAGCCTCGATTTGATTAGCACAGATACGCAGTATTTT.